A selection of T cell receptor beta chains follows, all from one sample in a study of OX40 agonist ivuxolimab in advanced cancers. Clones were read by immunoSEQ multiplex PCR, and TCRdb kept only the in-frame ones, dropping some. Among 34,000 or so clones, about 83% were seen once, and the ten largest hold about 32%. The sequencing used CD4+ or CD8+ T cells sorted from blood, collected in a trial of the OX40 agonist ivuxolimab. These receptors came from an adult with an advanced solid tumor such as melanoma, head and neck, liver or kidney cancer. Each CDR3 is given with its conserved first and last residue. The order of the fields is clone size, D gene, CDR3 length, J gene, V gene, CDR3 protein, CDR3 DNA. A D gene is named only where the DNA matches it firmly. Size is stated for part of the rows, as once, few or many counts, or as a class when the clone is expanded.

>NA|NA|16|TRBJ2-3|TRBV10-3
CAISESVLLATDTQYF
TGTGCCATCAGTGAGTCGGTCCTGCTAGCCACAGATACGCAGTATTTT
>NA|NA|15|TRBJ1-1|TRBV5-6
CASSLAVDGSTEAFF
TGTGCCAGCAGCTTGGCGGTGGACGGTAGCACTGAAGCTTTCTTT
>NA|NA|18|TRBJ2-6|TRBV2
CASLGAAYPSSGANVLTF
TGTGCCAGCCTGGGGGCAGCTTATCCCTCCTCTGGGGCCAACGTCCTGACTTTC
>NA|TRBD1|18|TRBJ1-1|TRBV11-2
CASSLRLPSRGLWTEAFF
TGTGCCAGCAGCTTAAGACTTCCTTCCAGGGGGCTTTGGACTGAAGCTTTCTTT
>once|NA|14|TRBJ1-1|TRBV4-1
CASSPGASNTEAFF
TGCGCCAGCAGCCCCGGGGCCTCGAACACTGAAGCTTTCTTT
>NA|NA|13|TRBJ2-3|TRBV2
CASSASTTDTQYF
TGTGCCAGCAGCGCTAGCACCACAGATACGCAGTATTTT
>NA|NA|17|TRBJ2-7|TRBV15
CATSRDPGTGDSYEQYF
TGTGCCACCAGCAGAGACCCGGGGACGGGGGACTCCTACGAGCAGTACTTC
>NA|TRBD1|16|TRBJ2-3|TRBV7-9
CASSAPGQGVRDTQYF
TGTGCCAGCAGCGCACCGGGACAGGGGGTCAGAGATACGCAGTATTTT
>few|NA|17|TRBJ1-5|TRBV2
CASSNRTAPSGNQPQHF
TGTGCCAGCAGTAATAGGACTGCCCCGTCGGGCAATCAGCCCCAGCATTTT
>once|TRBD2|19|TRBJ2-7|TRBV7-9
CASMPLISGAGGTNYEQYF
TGTGCCAGCATGCCCTTAATCTCGGGGGCGGGAGGGACTAACTACGAGCAGTACTTC
>NA|NA|15|TRBJ1-1|TRBV5-1
CASSLVGHSNTEAFF
TGCGCCAGCAGCTTGGTGGGACATTCGAACACTGAAGCTTTCTTT
>NA|TRBD1|12|TRBJ2-7|TRBV28
CATWDSSYEQYF
TGTGCCACCTGGGACAGCTCCTACGAGCAGTACTTC
>NA|NA|18|TRBJ2-7|TRBV14
CASSQAARRTHPHYEQYF
TGTGCCAGCAGCCAAGCGGCGAGGCGGACTCATCCCCACTACGAGCAGTACTTC
>NA|TRBD1|14|TRBJ1-5|TRBV27
CASSPSGGRQPQHF
TGTGCCAGCAGTCCCTCAGGGGGACGGCAGCCCCAGCATTTT
>once|NA|13|TRBJ2-7|TRBV6-5
CASSYSVSYEQYF
TGTGCCAGCAGTTACTCGGTCAGCTACGAGCAGTACTTC
>NA|TRBD1|12|TRBJ2-1|TRBV7-6
CASSTQGARWFF
TGTGCCAGCAGTACACAGGGGGCGCGATGGTTCTTC
>NA|TRBD2|16|TRBJ2-1|TRBV4-1
CASSLLETSGYNEQFF
TGCGCCAGCAGCCTATTAGAGACTAGCGGCTACAATGAGCAGTTCTTC
>few|NA|11|TRBJ1-1|TRBV29-1
CSASQNTEAFF
TGCAGCGCCTCCCAGAACACTGAAGCTTTCTTT
>NA|NA|14|TRBJ1-2|TRBV19
CASSEWTFYYGYTF
TGTGCCAGTAGTGAGTGGACATTCTACTATGGCTACACCTTC
>NA|NA|17|TRBJ2-7|TRBV19
CASSIDFQGSLGYEQYF
TGTGCCAGTAGTATAGATTTCCAGGGATCTCTTGGCTACGAGCAGTACTTC
>NA|TRBD1|16|TRBJ2-7|TRBV2
CASSDPGQGGPYEQYF
TGTGCCAGCAGTGACCCTGGACAGGGGGGCCCCTACGAGCAGTACTTC
>few|NA|15|TRBJ2-7|TRBV7-8
CASSLAVYREYEQYF
TGTGCCAGCAGCTTAGCGGTGTATAGGGAATACGAGCAGTACTTC
>NA|NA|17|TRBJ2-3|TRBV6-1
CASSEVGGGLSTDTQYF
TGTGCCAGCAGTGAAGTCGGAGGGGGACTTAGCACAGATACGCAGTATTTT